One and the same sample provided the 17 T cell receptor beta chains below, sequenced in a study of cytomegalovirus exposure and HLA in healthy donors. The study ran its PCR with 60 Vbeta and 13 Jbeta primers. Produced via immunoSEQ multiplex PCR; TCRdb's table is partial and in-frame only. This table has over 100,000 clones, 77% appearing once. Sequencing was done on a sample of PBMCs. The source of these receptors is a man in his forties or fifties in good health and CMV-seropositive.

V gene TRBV7-2 combines with J gene TRBJ2-6; D ambiguous. The CDR3 totals 17 residues. V shed 5 bases and J shed 0 bases, with 14 bases lying between them. CDR1 and CDR2 (germline): SGHTA, FQGNSA. The DNA for the CDR3 is TGTGCCAGCAGCCCAGTGCCTCCCAGCTCTGGGGCCAACGTCCTGACTTTC. Translating it yields CASSPVPPSSGANVLTF.

The V gene is TRBV4-3, the J gene TRBJ1-4; D is perhaps TRBD1 (5 bases). Trimming cost V 0 bases and J 4 bases, with 12 bases left between them. The germline V gene encodes CDR1 LGHNA and CDR2 YSLEER. The CDR3 covers 16 residues. The CDR3 bases are TGCGCCAGCAGCCAAGACCAAGGGGATATTAATGAAAAACTGTTTTTT. Its protein product is CASSQDQGDINEKLFF.

The chain joins TRBV4-3 to TRBJ2-7; TRBD2 aligns across 12 bases. Germline V lookup: CDR1 LGHNA, CDR2 YSLEER. The CDR3 runs to 16 residues. The V gene end was trimmed by 4 bases and the J gene end by 3 bases; junction bases not matched to a gene: 7. The CDR3 sequence: CASSLGTSGGIYEQYF. In DNA, the CDR3 is TGCGCCAGCAGCCTAGGAACTAGCGGGGGGATCTACGAGCAGTACTTC.

This clone was seen only once. J is TRBJ1-5 and V is TRBV4-1; 9 nucleotides align to TRBD1. With 4 bases clipped from V and 6 bases from J, the junction kept 7 bases outside the gene matches. CDR1 is MGHRA, CDR2 YSYEKL, per germline. This CDR3 region has 15 residues. The CDR3 spells CASSPPDRGSQPQHF. For the CDR3, the DNA is TGCGCCAGCAGCCCCCCGGACAGGGGTAGTCAGCCCCAGCATTTT.

The chain is built from TRBV2 and TRBJ2-1, with 7 bases lining up with TRBD1. V lost 4 bases and J lost 1; bases outside the gene matches: 7. CDR1 is SNHLY and CDR2 is FYNNEI in the germline V gene. The CDR3 contains 16 residues. Here the CDR3 reads CASSGGDRVSYNEQFF. CDR3 nucleotide sequence: TGTGCCAGCAGTGGGGGAGACAGGGTTTCCTACAATGAGCAGTTCTTC. Variable domain in full (rest from reference TRBV2 and TRBJ2-1): EPEVTQTPSHQVTQMGQEVILRCVPISNHLYFYWYRQILGQKVEFLVSFYNNEISEKSEIFDDQFSVERPDGSNFTLKIRSTKLEDSAMYFCASSGGDRVSYNEQFFGPGTRLTVL.

The gene calls are TRBV5-1 and TRBJ1-2, with a tentative D call TRBD1 (5 bases). Germline V gene lookup returns CDR1 SGHRS and CDR2 YFSETQ. The ends were cut back, 0 bases at V and 8 bases at J, with 20 bases in the middle. The CDR3 has 16 amino acids. The CDR3 spells CASSLDRSGTTGGYTF. CDR3 bases: TGCGCCAGCAGCTTGGACCGATCCGGGACTACGGGCGGCTACACCTTC.

In its sample, this clone was seen a few times. The J gene is TRBJ2-2, the V gene TRBV1; TRBD1 was called by the table and not checked on the DNA. TRBV1 is a documented pseudogene. The CDR3 is made up of 15 amino acids. CDR3 sequence reads: CTSSPHGQGTGELFF. The CDR3 bases are TGCACCAGCAGCCCGCACGGACAGGGGACCGGGGAGCTGTTTTTT.

The chain combines TRBV5-5 with TRBJ1-5, with a weak D call TRBD1 (6 bases). V was pared by 7 bases and J by 0 bases, with 14 bases between. This CDR3 has 15 amino acids. CDR1 and CDR2 from the germline V gene are SGHKS and YYEKEE (reference sequence). CDR3 sequence (DNA): TGTGCCAGCCAAGTGGGGGCGGGTAGCAATCAGCCCCAGCATTTT. It yields the protein CASQVGAGSNQPQHF.

The chain carries TRBV11-2 and TRBJ1-4; D is uncertain. This CDR3 region has 16 residues. Trimming stripped 7 bases from V and 0 bases from J, with 15 bases between. From germline, CDR1 is SGHAT and CDR2 FQNNGV. Here the CDR3 reads CASTQTANPTNEKLFF. In nucleotides, the CDR3 is TGTGCCAGCACCCAAACAGCAAATCCAACTAATGAAAAACTGTTTTTT.

This sequence joins TRBV4-1 and TRBJ2-4; maybe TRBD2 (7 bases). From germline, CDR1 is MGHRA and CDR2 YSYEKL. V gave up 0 bases and J gave up 12 bases, with 12 bases separating them. This CDR3 contains 13 residues. For the CDR3, the DNA is TGCGCCAGCAGCCAAGAACGGGGGGCGGCTCAGTACTTC. The encoded protein is CASSQERGAAQYF.

The rearrangement links TRBV28 to TRBJ2-7; 8 positions match TRBD1. CDR1 and CDR2 from the germline V gene are MDHEN and SYDVKM. The ends lost 4 bases at V and 3 bases at J; junction bases unmatched: 8. CDR3 length: 15 amino acids. The DNA of the CDR3 is TGTGCCAGCAGTTCCCCCCGGGACAGGCTCTACGAGCAGTACTTC. Translated, it gives CASSSPRDRLYEQYF. Full variable domain (rest looked up from reference TRBV28 and TRBJ2-7): DVKVTQSSRYLVKRTGEKVFLECVQDMDHENMFWYRQDPGLGLRLIYFSYDVKMKEKGDIPEGYSVSREKKERFSLILESASTNQTSMYLCASSSPRDRLYEQYFGPGTRLTVT.

V usage is TRBV28 and J usage is TRBJ1-1, with D maybe TRBD1 (6 bases). Deletions cut 5 bases from V and 11 bases from J, with 15 bases between. In germline, CDR1 is MDHEN, CDR2 SYDVKM. This CDR3 comprises 12 residues. The CDR3 here is CASSQLQGEAFF. DNA of the CDR3: TGTGCCAGCAGTCAACTACAGGGTGAGGCTTTCTTT.

V is TRBV18 and J is TRBJ2-1; TRBD1 is a possible D gene (5 bases). The CDR3 covers 12 residues. Trimming shortened V by 7 bases and J by 6 bases, and 10 bases separated the two germline ends. Germline-derived CDR1 and CDR2 are KGHSH and LQKENI. CDR3 DNA: TGTGCCAGCTGTCCAGACAGCAATGAGCAGTTCTTC. Residues: CASCPDSNEQFF.

This rearrangement joins TRBV7-6 to TRBJ2-2; 7 bases fit TRBD2. In germline, CDR1 is SGHVS, CDR2 FNYEAQ. J gave up 6 bases and V 3 bases, and 4 bases lay outside the gene matches. The CDR3 is made up of 14 amino acids. CDR3 sequence: CASSLGGGAGELFF. The CDR3 nucleotides read TGTGCCAGCAGCTTGGGCGGGGGAGCCGGGGAGCTGTTTTTT.

For this clone: The junction departs from germline at one end; a sequencing error may be responsible. This chain links TRBV7-9 with TRBJ1-1; D is perhaps TRBD1 (6 bases). Germline values: CDR1 SEHNR, CDR2 FQNEAQ (reference sequence). The CDR3 spans 16 residues. CDR3 DNA: TGTTCCAGCAGCCCTAAGACAGGCGGGTGGGTATATGAAGCTTTCTTT. It specifies CSSSPKTGGWVYEAFF.

Relative to its sample, this clone is medium-sized. CDR3 sequence reads: CSHLDFLGDPEAFF. DNA for the CDR3: TGCAGCCATCTAGACTTCTTAGGGGATCCTGAAGCTTTCTTT. This rearrangement joins TRBV29-1 to TRBJ1-1; maybe TRBD1 (5 bases). The CDR3 spans 14 residues. The germline V gene encodes CDR1 SQVTM and CDR2 ANQGSEA. The ends were cut back, 8 bases at V and 6 bases at J, with 22 bases in the middle.

This chain uses TRBV5-4 with TRBJ2-2; 10 positions match TRBD1. From germline, CDR1 is SGHNT and CDR2 YYREEE (reference sequence). Trimming took 8 bases from V and 6 from J; bases not matched to a gene: 7. The CDR3 totals 14 residues. The CDR3 DNA sequence: TGTGCCAGTAGGACAGGGGGGATTTCCGGGGAGCTGTTTTTT. Amino acid sequence: CASRTGGISGELFF.